Below, one T cell receptor beta chain is given with its context. The data were obtained in a study of blood T cell repertoires in COVID-19. About the study: Samples representing acute and convalescent COVID-19 were sourced from the United States, Italy and Spain. Sources were T cells, B-cell-depleted T cells, or PBMCs; the material itself was cDNA or gDNA.

Authors' analysis steps: By means of reference gene primer amplification, nucleated cell counts were estimated. Some clones are missing from TCRdb's copy, which holds only in-frame ones; the method was immunoSEQ multiplex PCR. V and J calls and clone size are as listed in that table; D and trimming were resolved from the DNA. The sample holds 140,000 to 150,000 clones; around nine tenths are singletons and the top ten take 1.5% to 2%. CDR3 length: 13 residues. The ends were cut back, 6 bases at V and 2 bases at J, with 11 bases in the middle. Germline-derived CDR1 and CDR2 are MNHEY and SMNVEV (reference sequence).

The receptor was derived from a woman in her 50s with acute or convalescent COVID-19. The chain employs TRBV27 and TRBJ2-7; possible D gene TRBD1, 5 bases. Sequenced sample: peripheral blood. The CDR3 here is CASRFQGTYEQYF. In DNA, the CDR3 is TGTGCCAGCAGGTTCCAGGGTACCTACGAGCAGTACTTC.